This T cell receptor (beta chain) was documented in a study of early T cells in non-severe SARS-CoV-2 infection. TCRdb called the 5' RACE reads again in MiXCR, with one record for every CDR3 protein. The sample yields under 35,000 distinct CDR3 sequences, about 5.2% seen once. CDR1 and CDR2 (germline): SGHAT, FQNNGV. V was pared by 4 bases and J by 10 bases, with 19 bases between. CDR3 length: 15 residues. The genes are TRBV11-2 and TRBJ1-4; D remains ambiguous. The sample comprised whole blood. The clonotype comes from an adult who was a healthcare worker with PCR-confirmed SARS-CoV-2 infection or an uninfected control (not recorded which). In DNA, the CDR3 is TGTGCCAGCAGCTCCGACGGAATCCGCCCTGGAAAACTGTTTTTT. Translated, it gives CASSSDGIRPGKLFF.